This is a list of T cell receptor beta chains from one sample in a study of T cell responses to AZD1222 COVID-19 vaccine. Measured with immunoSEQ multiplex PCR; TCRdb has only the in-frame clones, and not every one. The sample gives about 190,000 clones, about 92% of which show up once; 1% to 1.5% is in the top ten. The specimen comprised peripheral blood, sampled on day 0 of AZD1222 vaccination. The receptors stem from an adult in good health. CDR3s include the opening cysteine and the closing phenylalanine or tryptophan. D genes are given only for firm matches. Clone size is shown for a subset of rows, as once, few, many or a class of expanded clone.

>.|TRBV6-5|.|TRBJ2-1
CASSYHTGTPYNEQFF
TGTGCCAGCAGTTACCACACCGGGACACCCTACAATGAGCAGTTCTTC
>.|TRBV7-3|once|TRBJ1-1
CASSLGAMNTEAFF
TGTGCCAGCAGCTTAGGGGCTATGAACACTGAAGCTTTCTTT
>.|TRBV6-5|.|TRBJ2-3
CASSFEGVADTQYF
TGTGCCAGCAGTTTTGAAGGGGTCGCAGATACGCAGTATTTT
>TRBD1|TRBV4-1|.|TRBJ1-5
CASSQDPSGTENQPQHF
TGCGCCAGCAGCCAAGACCCCTCCGGGACAGAGAATCAGCCCCAGCATTTT
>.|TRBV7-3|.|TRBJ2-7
CASSPTGSYEQYF
TGTGCCAGCAGCCCTACAGGGAGCTACGAGCAGTACTTC
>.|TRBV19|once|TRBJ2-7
CASSPGEAYEQYF
TGTGCCAGTAGTCCAGGGGAAGCCTACGAGCAGTACTTC
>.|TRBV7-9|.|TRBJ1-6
CASSLAREQGSPLHF
TGTGCCAGCAGCTTAGCGCGCGAACAGGGATCACCCCTCCACTTT
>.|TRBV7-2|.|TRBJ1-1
CASSLGGGNTEAFF
TGTGCCAGCAGCTTAGGAGGGGGGAACACTGAAGCTTTCTTT
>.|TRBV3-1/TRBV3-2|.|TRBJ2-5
CASSLFGDGETQYF
TGTGCCAGCAGTTTGTTCGGGGACGGAGAGACCCAGTACTTC
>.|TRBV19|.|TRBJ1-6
CASRDTAYNSPLHF
TGTGCCAGCCGGGACACAGCCTATAATTCACCCCTCCACTTT
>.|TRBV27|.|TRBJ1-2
CASSGGSGQPNYGYTF
TGTGCCAGCAGTGGGGGCTCTGGACAGCCGAACTATGGCTACACCTTC
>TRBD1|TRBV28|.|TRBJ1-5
CASSLGTGNNQPQHF
TGTGCCAGCAGTTTAGGGACAGGGAACAATCAGCCCCAGCATTTT
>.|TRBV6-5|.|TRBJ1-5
CASRAQGGQPQHF
TGTGCCAGCAGAGCACAGGGAGGCCAGCCCCAGCATTTT
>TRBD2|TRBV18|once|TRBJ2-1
CASSLRLAGGLNEQFF
TGTGCCAGCTCACTCCGACTAGCGGGGGGCCTCAATGAGCAGTTCTTC
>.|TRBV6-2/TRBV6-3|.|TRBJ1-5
CASSYSGGNQPQHF
TGTGCCAGCAGTTACTCCGGGGGCAATCAGCCCCAGCATTTT
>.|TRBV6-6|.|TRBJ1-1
CASSPGGRLLNTEAFF
TGTGCCAGCAGCCCTGGGGGGCGGCTGTTGAACACTGAAGCTTTCTTT
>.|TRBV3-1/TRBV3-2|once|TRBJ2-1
CASQAAAVSYNEQFF
TGTGCCAGCCAGGCAGCGGCCGTATCCTACAATGAGCAGTTCTTC
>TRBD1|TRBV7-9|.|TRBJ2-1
CASRGTGGNYKPLAEQFF
TGTGCCAGCAGGGGGACAGGGGGAAATTATAAGCCCCTTGCGGAGCAGTTCTTC
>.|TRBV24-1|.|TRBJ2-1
CATSDSGGAYNEQFF
TGTGCCACCAGTGATTCCGGGGGCGCTTACAATGAGCAGTTCTTC
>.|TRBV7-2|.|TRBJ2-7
CASSSRRGSYEQYF
TGTGCCAGCAGCTCCCGGAGAGGGTCCTACGAGCAGTACTTC
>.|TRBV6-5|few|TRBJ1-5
CASSTGFRMNQPQHF
TGTGCCAGCAGTACGGGATTTCGTATGAATCAGCCCCAGCATTTT
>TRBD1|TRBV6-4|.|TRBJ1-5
CASRGQGSNQPQHF
TGTGCCAGCAGGGGACAGGGGAGCAATCAGCCCCAGCATTTT
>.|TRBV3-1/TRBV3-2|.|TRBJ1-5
CASSQSDNQPQHF
TGTGCCAGCAGCCAATCAGACAATCAGCCCCAGCATTTT
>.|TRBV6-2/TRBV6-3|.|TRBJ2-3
CASSLYAGTRGDTQYF
TGTGCCAGCAGTTTATACGCCGGGACCCGGGGAGATACGCAGTATTTT
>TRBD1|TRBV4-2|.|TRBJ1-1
CASSQTGTGVGTEAFF
TGTGCCAGCAGCCAGACCGGGACAGGGGTAGGTACTGAAGCTTTCTTT
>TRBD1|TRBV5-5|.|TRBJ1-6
CASSSDGQAPLHF
TGTGCCAGCAGCTCCGACGGACAGGCCCCCCTCCACTTT
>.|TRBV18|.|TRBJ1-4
CASSRVNEKLFF
TGTGCCAGCTCACGGGTTAATGAAAAACTGTTTTTT
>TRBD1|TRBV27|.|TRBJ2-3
CASSLGRDRGPSDTQYF
TGTGCCAGCAGTTTGGGGAGGGACAGGGGGCCCTCAGATACGCAGTATTTT
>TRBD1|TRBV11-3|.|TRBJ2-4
CASSTGTGGKNIQYF
TGTGCCAGCAGCACCGGGACAGGGGGCAAAAACATTCAGTACTTC
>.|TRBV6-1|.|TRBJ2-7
CASSEGSGWGEQYF
TGTGCCAGCAGTGAAGGGAGCGGTTGGGGCGAGCAGTACTTC
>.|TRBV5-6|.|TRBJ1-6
CASSLASGSPLHF
TGTGCCAGCAGCTTGGCTTCCGGTTCACCCCTCCACTTT
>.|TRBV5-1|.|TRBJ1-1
CASSLTQSGRNTEAFF
TGCGCCAGCAGCCTTACGCAGTCCGGGAGGAACACTGAAGCTTTCTTT
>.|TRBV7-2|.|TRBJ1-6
CASSLSGQHVSPLHF
TGTGCCAGCAGCTTAAGTGGACAGCACGTTTCACCCCTCCACTTT
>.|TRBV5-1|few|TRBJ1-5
CASSLEGINQPQHF
TGCGCCAGCAGCTTGGAAGGGATTAATCAGCCCCAGCATTTT
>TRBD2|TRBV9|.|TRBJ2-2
CASSVGGLGSTGELFF
TGTGCCAGCAGCGTAGGAGGACTAGGGTCCACCGGGGAGCTGTTTTTT
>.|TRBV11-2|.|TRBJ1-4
CASRRTPSVDEKLFF
TGTGCCAGCAGACGGACGCCCTCGGTTGATGAAAAACTGTTTTTT
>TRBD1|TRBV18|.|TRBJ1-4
CASSLPGTGREKLFF
TGTGCCAGCTCACTTCCCGGGACAGGGCGTGAAAAACTGTTTTTT
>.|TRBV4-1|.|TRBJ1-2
CASSHGGGRPGYTF
TGCGCCAGCAGCCACGGCGGAGGGAGACCTGGCTACACCTTC
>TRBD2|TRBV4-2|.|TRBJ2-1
CASSPTWTSGNNEQFF
TGTGCCAGCAGCCCGACCTGGACTAGCGGAAACAATGAGCAGTTCTTC
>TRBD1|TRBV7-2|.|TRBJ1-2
CASSLAGTGNYGYTF
TGTGCCAGCAGCTTAGCGGGGACAGGGAACTATGGCTACACCTTC
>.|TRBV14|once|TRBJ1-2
CASSQDTRGRDGYTF
TGTGCCAGCAGCCAAGATACGAGGGGACGGGACGGCTACACCTTC
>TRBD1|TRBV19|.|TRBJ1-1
CASIGQGNTEAFF
TGTGCCAGTATCGGACAGGGGAACACTGAAGCTTTCTTT
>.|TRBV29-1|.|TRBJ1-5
CSVESGGDQPQHF
TGCAGCGTTGAATCTGGGGGGGATCAGCCCCAGCATTTT
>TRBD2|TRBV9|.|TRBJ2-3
CASSRTSGFTDTQYF
TGTGCCAGCAGCCGGACTAGCGGCTTCACAGATACGCAGTATTTT
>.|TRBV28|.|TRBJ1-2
CASSLFGNYGYTF
TGTGCCAGCAGTTTATTTGGCAACTATGGCTACACCTTC
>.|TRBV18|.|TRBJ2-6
CASSAALTVTGANVLTF
TGTGCCAGCTCAGCCGCATTAACAGTCACTGGGGCCAACGTCCTGACTTTC
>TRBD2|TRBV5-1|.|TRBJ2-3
CASSTSGDYTDTQYF
TGCGCCAGCAGCACGAGCGGGGACTACACAGATACGCAGTATTTT
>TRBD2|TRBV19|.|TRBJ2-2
CASTRKAGPQNTGELFF
TGTGCCAGTACCCGAAAAGCGGGGCCTCAGAACACCGGGGAGCTGTTTTTT
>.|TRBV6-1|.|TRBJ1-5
CASSETFNQPQHF
TGTGCCAGCAGTGAAACCTTCAATCAGCCCCAGCATTTT
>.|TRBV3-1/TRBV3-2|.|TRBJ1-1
CASSQGALYRVNTEAFF
TGTGCCAGCAGCCAAGGTGCGTTGTACAGGGTGAACACTGAAGCTTTCTTT
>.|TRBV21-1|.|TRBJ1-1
CASSPGHTNTEAFF
TGTGCCAGCAGCCCCGGTCATACGAACACTGAAGCTTTCTTT
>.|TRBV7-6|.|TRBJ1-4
CASSLFAGLGEKLFF
TGTGCCAGCAGCTTATTTGCAGGGTTGGGGGAAAAACTGTTTTTT